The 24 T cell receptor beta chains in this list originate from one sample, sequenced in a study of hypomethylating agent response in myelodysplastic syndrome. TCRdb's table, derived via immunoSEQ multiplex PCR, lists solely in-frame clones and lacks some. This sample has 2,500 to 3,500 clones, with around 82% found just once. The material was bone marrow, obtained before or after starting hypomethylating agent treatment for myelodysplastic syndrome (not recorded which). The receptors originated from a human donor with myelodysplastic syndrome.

The CDR3 region has the DNA TGCGCCAGCAGCTTGGAGGGACAGTACGAGCAGTACTTC. The encoded protein is CASSLEGQYEQYF. The V call is TRBV5-1, the J call TRBJ2-7; 7 bases align to TRBD1. Germline CDR1 and CDR2: SGHRS and YFSETQ. The J segment lost 4 bases and the V segment lost 0 bases, leaving 1 base of the junction unmatched. The CDR3 runs to 13 residues.

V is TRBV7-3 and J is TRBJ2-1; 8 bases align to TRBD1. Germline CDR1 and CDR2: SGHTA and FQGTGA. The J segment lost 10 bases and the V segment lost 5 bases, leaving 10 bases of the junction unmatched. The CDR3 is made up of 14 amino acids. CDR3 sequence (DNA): TGTGCCAGCAGCCTCGGGACAGGTAAACGGGAGCAGTTCTTC. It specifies CASSLGTGKREQFF.

The CDR3 is CASRRERGTGELFF. In nucleotides, the CDR3 is TGTGCCAGCCGTAGGGAGCGGGGGACCGGGGAGCTGTTTTTT. This sequence joins TRBV5-4 and TRBJ2-2; 8 bases map to TRBD2. In germline, CDR1 is SGHNT, CDR2 YYREEE (reference sequence). This CDR3 comprises 14 residues. Germline trimming cut 7 bases from V and 5 bases from J; bases unmatched to any gene: 7.

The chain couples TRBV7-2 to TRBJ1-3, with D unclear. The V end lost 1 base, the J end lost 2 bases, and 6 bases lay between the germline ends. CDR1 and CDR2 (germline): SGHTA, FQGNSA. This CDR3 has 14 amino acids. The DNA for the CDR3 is TGTGCCAGCAGCTTAGGAAGTGCTGGAAACACCATATATTTT. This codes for CASSLGSAGNTIYF.

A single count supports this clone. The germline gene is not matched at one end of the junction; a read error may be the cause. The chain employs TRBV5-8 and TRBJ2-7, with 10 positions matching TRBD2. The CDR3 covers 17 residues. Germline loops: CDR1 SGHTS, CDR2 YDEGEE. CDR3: CASSLLSSSGGSNEQYF. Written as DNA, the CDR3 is TGTGCCAGCAGCTTGCTCTCCTCTAGCGGGGGCTCCAACGAGCAGTACTTC.

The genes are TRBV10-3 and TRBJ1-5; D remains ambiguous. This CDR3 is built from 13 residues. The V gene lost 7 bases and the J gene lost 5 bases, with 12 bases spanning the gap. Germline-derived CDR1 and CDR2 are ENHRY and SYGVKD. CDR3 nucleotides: TGTGCCATCAAAAAGGGTCAGGATCAGCCCCAGCATTTT. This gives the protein CAIKKGQDQPQHF.

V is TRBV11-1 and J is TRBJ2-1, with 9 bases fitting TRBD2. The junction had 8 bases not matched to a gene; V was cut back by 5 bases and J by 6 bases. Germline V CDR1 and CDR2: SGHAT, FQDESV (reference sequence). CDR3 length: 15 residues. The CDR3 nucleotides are TGTGCCAGCAGCCCTTATGCGGGAGGGCCCAATGAGCAGTTCTTC. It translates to CASSPYAGGPNEQFF.

As DNA, the CDR3 is TGTGCCAGCAGCTTTGAATCCTCCTACAATGAGCAGTTCTTC. Translated: CASSFESSYNEQFF. The chain uses TRBV7-9 and TRBJ2-1; D is ambiguous. Germline values: CDR1 SEHNR, CDR2 FQNEAQ (reference sequence). The CDR3 is 14 amino acids. V was cut by 3 bases and J by 0 bases, with 6 bases left in between.

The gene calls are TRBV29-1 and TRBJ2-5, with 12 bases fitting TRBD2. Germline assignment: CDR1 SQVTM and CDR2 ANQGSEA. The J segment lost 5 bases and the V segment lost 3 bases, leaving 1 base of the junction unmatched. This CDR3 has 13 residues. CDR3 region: CSVDGLAGETQYF. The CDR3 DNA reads TGCAGCGTTGACGGACTAGCGGGGGAGACCCAGTACTTC.

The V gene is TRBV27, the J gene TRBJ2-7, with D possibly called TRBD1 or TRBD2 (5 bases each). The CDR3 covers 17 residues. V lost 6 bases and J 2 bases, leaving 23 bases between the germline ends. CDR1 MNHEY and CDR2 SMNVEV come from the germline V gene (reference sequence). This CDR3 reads CASRGTLSSGTTYEQYF. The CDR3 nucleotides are TGTGCCAGCAGAGGCACACTGTCGTCCGGGACCACCTACGAGCAGTACTTC.

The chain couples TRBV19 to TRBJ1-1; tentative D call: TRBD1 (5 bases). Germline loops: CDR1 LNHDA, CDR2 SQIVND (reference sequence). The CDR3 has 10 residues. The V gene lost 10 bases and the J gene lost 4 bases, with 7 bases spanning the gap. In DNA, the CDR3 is TGTGCCACCCAGGGCACTGAAGCTTTCTTT. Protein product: CATQGTEAFF.

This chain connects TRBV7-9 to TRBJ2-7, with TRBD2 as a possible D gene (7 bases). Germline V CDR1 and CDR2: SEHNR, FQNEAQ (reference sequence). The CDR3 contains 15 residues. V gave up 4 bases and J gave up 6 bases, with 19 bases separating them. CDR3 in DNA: TGTGCCAGCAGCTATTGGGGGGGGGCGTCCGTCGAGCAGTACTTC. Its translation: CASSYWGGASVEQYF.

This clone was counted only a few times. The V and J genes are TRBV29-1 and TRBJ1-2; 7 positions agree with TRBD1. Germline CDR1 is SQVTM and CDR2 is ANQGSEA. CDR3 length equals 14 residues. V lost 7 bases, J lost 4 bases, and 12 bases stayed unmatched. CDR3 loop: CSALGQGGSYGYTF. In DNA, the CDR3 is TGCAGCGCCTTGGGGCAGGGGGGAAGCTATGGCTACACCTTC.

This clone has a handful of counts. The DNA for the CDR3 is TGTGCCAGCAGCTCCATATTAGGAGTGCAGTTCTTC. Amino acid sequence: CASSSILGVQFF. This chain uses TRBV7-6 with TRBJ2-1; D is unresolved. The CDR3 extends over 12 amino acids. The V and J ends lost 4 bases and 12 bases respectively, with 13 bases between them. Germline lookup yields CDR1 SGHVS and CDR2 FNYEAQ.

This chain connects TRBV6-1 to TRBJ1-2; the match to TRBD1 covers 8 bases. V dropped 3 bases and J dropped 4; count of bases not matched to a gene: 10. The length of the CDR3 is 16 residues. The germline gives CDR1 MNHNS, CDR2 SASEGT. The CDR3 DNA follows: TGTGCCAGCAGTGAGGGCCCGACAGGGGCCTTCTATGGCTACACCTTC. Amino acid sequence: CASSEGPTGAFYGYTF.

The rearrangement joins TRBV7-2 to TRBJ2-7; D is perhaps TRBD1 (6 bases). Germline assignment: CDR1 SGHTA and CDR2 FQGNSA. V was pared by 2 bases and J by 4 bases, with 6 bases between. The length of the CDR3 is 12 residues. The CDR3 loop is CASSLRGYEQYF. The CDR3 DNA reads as TGTGCCAGCAGCTTAAGGGGGTACGAGCAGTACTTC.

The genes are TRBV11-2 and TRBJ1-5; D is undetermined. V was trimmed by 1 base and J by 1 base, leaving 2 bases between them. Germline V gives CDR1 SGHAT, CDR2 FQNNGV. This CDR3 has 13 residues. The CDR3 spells CASSLGSNQPQHF. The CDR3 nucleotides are TGTGCCAGCAGCTTAGGCAGCAATCAGCCCCAGCATTTT.

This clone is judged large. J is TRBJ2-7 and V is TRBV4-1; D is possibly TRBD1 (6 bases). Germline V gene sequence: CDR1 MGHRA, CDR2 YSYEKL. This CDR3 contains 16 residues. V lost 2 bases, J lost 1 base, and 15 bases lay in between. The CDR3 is CASSQSLTGLSYEQYF. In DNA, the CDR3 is TGCGCCAGCAGCCAATCACTGACAGGTCTATCCTACGAGCAGTACTTC.

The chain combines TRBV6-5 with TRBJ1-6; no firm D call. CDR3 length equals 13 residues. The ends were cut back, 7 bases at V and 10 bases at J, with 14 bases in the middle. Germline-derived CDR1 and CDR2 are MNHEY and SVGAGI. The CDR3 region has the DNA TGTGCCAGCAATGCCCCGGGGAGGTCACCCCTCCACTTT. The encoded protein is CASNAPGRSPLHF.

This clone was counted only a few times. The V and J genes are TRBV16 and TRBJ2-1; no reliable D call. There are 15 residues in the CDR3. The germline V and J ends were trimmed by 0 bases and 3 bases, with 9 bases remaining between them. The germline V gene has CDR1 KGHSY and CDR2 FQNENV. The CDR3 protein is CASSQSRTSYNEQFF. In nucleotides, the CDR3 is TGTGCCAGCAGCCAATCGCGGACGAGCTACAATGAGCAGTTCTTC. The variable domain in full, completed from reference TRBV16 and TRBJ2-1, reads GEEVAQTPKHLVRGEGQKAKLYCAPIKGHSYVFWYQQVLKNEFKFLISFQNENVFDETGMPKERFSAKCLPNSPCSLEIQATKLEDSAVYFCASSQSRTSYNEQFFGPGTRLTVL.

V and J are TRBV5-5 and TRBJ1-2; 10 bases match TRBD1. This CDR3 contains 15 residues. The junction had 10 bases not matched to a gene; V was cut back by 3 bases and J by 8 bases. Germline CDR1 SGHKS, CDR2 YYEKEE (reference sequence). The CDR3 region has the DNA TGTGCCAGCAGCTCCCCCAGACAGGGGGCGCAAGGCTACACCTTC. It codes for CASSSPRQGAQGYTF.

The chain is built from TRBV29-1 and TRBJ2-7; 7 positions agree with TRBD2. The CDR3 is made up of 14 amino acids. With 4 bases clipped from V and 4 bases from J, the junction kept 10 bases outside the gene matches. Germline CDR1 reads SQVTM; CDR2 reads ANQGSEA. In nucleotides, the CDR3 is TGCAGCGTTGGTTCTGGCGGGAGAGGGTACGAGCAGTACTTC. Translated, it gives CSVGSGGRGYEQYF.

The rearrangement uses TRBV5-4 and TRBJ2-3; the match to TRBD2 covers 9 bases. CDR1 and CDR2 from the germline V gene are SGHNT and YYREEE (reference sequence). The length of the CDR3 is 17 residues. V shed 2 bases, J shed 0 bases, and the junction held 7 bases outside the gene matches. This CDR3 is CASSLKAGGFSTDTQYF. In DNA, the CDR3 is TGTGCCAGCAGCTTAAAGGCGGGGGGGTTTAGCACAGATACGCAGTATTTT.

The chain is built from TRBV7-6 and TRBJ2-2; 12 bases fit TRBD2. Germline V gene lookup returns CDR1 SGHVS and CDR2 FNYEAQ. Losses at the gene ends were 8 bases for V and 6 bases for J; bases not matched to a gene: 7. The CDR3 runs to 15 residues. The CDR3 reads CASQALAGGPGELFF. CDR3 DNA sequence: TGTGCCAGCCAAGCTCTAGCGGGAGGGCCCGGGGAGCTGTTTTTT.